These 17 T cell receptor beta chains were sequenced from one sample in a study of TIL therapy for anti-PD-1-resistant metastatic lung cancer. The time point was: pre-treatment sample, taken before nivolumab and TIL therapy. Tumor tissue came from excised metastases, mostly pleural nodules or supraclavicular lymph nodes. Sequencing used immunoSEQ v3. TCRdb's table, derived via immunoSEQ multiplex PCR, lists solely in-frame clones and lacks some. Among around 5,000 clones, 60% to 75% were seen once, and the ten largest hold roughly 9.4%. The specimen was tumor tissue, collected at baseline. Receptor source: a man between 65 and 85 years old with non-small cell lung cancer.

This clone is classed as medium-sized. The CDR3 region is CASSAQGARPGYTF. CDR3 coding DNA: TGTGCCAGCAGTGCTCAGGGGGCGCGGCCTGGCTACACCTTC. The rearrangement uses TRBV27 and TRBJ1-2; the match to TRBD1 covers 8 bases. CDR3 length equals 14 residues. Germline CDR1 and CDR2: MNHEY and SMNVEV (reference sequence). With 5 bases clipped from V and 7 bases from J, the junction kept 9 bases outside the gene matches.

The V call is TRBV2, the J call TRBJ2-3; 7 bases agree with TRBD2. V shed 8 bases and J 0 bases; nucleotides not matched to a gene: 11. This CDR3 comprises 16 residues. Germline lookup yields CDR1 SNHLY and CDR2 FYNNEI. The CDR3 loop reads CASGGLGGSSTDTQYF. The CDR3 bases are TGTGCCAGCGGAGGATTGGGCGGGAGCAGCACAGATACGCAGTATTTT.

The sample holds a few counts of this clone. This chain connects TRBV28 to TRBJ2-7, with D maybe TRBD1 (6 bases). The CDR3 sequence is 16 residues long. V shed 5 bases and J shed 2 bases, with 19 bases lying between them. CDR1 MDHEN and CDR2 SYDVKM come from the germline V gene. CDR3 sequence (DNA): TGTGCCAGCAGTCCCATCCCTTGGGACAATACCTACGAGCAGTACTTC. Translated: CASSPIPWDNTYEQYF.

This clone was seen a few times. The rearrangement links TRBV27 to TRBJ2-3; 14 bases are shared with TRBD2. The CDR3 is made up of 18 amino acids. The germline V gene has CDR1 MNHEY and CDR2 SMNVEV (reference sequence). After removal of 6 bases from V and 3 bases from J, the junction contained 11 bases not matched to a gene. CDR3 in amino acids: CASRRVGTSGRGTDTQYF. The CDR3 nucleotides read TGTGCCAGCAGGCGCGTAGGGACTAGCGGGAGAGGGACAGATACGCAGTATTTT.

This clone has only a few counts. The J gene is TRBJ2-2, the V gene TRBV7-6; TRBD1 might be the D (5 bases). Germline V gene sequence: CDR1 SGHVS, CDR2 FNYEAQ. Deletions cut 5 bases from V and 1 base from J, with 8 bases between. There are 14 residues in the CDR3. The CDR3 is CASSLTGNTGELFF. The CDR3 nucleotides are TGTGCCAGCAGCCTTACAGGGAACACCGGGGAGCTGTTTTTT.

This chain uses TRBV6-5 with TRBJ1-1; D is undetermined. Looked up from germline, CDR1 is MNHEY and CDR2 is SVGAGI. The CDR3 covers 13 residues. V was pared by 7 bases and J by 3 bases, with 12 bases between. The CDR3 bases are TGTGCCAGCACTAAACCGGCGGACACTGAAGCTTTCTTT. Translation gives CASTKPADTEAFF.

The CDR3: CASSLAGTFTSPLHF. CDR3 DNA sequence: TGTGCCAGCAGCTTAGCCGGGACATTCACTTCACCCCTCCACTTT. The V gene is TRBV7-8, the J gene TRBJ1-6, with a weak D call TRBD1 (6 bases). The CDR3 is made up of 15 amino acids. Between the trimmed V and J ends, which lost 0 bases and 9 bases, there was a span of 12 bases. CDR1 is SGHVS and CDR2 is FQNEAQ in the germline V gene.

V and J are TRBV7-2 and TRBJ2-5; D unresolved. V was cut by 5 bases and J by 1 base, with 17 bases left in between. The CDR3 covers 16 residues. From germline, CDR1 is SGHTA and CDR2 FQGNSA. In DNA, the CDR3 is TGTGCCAGCAGCCCTCTTTGGCCCGAGTCCCAAGAGACCCAGTACTTC. Translating gives CASSPLWPESQETQYF.

This clone was counted only a few times. This chain connects TRBV10-3 to TRBJ1-5, with 8 bases fitting TRBD1. This CDR3 spans 13 amino acids. Germline CDR1 reads ENHRY; CDR2 reads SYGVKD. J lost 4 bases, V lost 10 bases, and 6 bases had no gene match. The CDR3 reads CATQRTGNQPQHF. In DNA, the CDR3 is TGTGCCACCCAAAGGACAGGGAATCAGCCCCAGCATTTT.

This chain connects TRBV9 to TRBJ1-2; no clear D. The CDR3 covers 15 residues. Germline assignment: CDR1 SGDLS and CDR2 YYNGEE. V lost 0 bases, J lost 4 bases, and 13 bases lay in between. CDR3 residues: CASSVEVGKSYGYTF. The CDR3 region has the DNA TGTGCCAGCAGCGTAGAAGTGGGAAAATCCTATGGCTACACCTTC.

This clone was found a few times. Additional DNA sequences in this sample encode the identical CDR3. The chain has TRBV11-2 and TRBJ2-2; D is perhaps TRBD2 (5 bases). Trimming removed 1 base at V and 2 bases at J, with 8 bases between. Germline CDR1 reads SGHAT; CDR2 reads FQNNGV. The CDR3 is 15 amino acids. The CDR3 DNA sequence: TGTGCCAGCAGCTTAGCGGGAAGAAACACCGGGGAGCTGTTTTTT. Translated, it gives CASSLAGRNTGELFF.

This chain links TRBV19 with TRBJ2-1; 8 bases agree with TRBD2. Germline-derived CDR1 and CDR2 are LNHDA and SQIVND (reference sequence). Losses at the gene ends were 1 base for V and 13 bases for J; bases not matched to a gene: 9. The CDR3 spans 14 residues. The CDR3 bases are TGTGCCAGTAGTATAGGGGACACTAGCGGATACCAGTTCTTC. Residues: CASSIGDTSGYQFF.

The chain is built from TRBV28 and TRBJ1-5; D may be TRBD1 (6 bases). CDR3 length: 15 residues. With 8 bases removed from V and 6 bases from J, the gap between germline ends came to 20 bases. CDR1 and CDR2 from the germline V gene are MDHEN and SYDVKM. CDR3 residues: CASWGGQGKGQPQHF. CDR3 DNA sequence: TGTGCCAGCTGGGGGGGGCAGGGGAAAGGTCAGCCCCAGCATTTT. The variable domain in full, completed from reference TRBV28 and TRBJ1-5, reads DVKVTQSSRYLVKRTGEKVFLECVQDMDHENMFWYRQDPGLGLRLIYFSYDVKMKEKGDIPEGYSVSREKKERFSLILESASTNQTSMYLCASWGGQGKGQPQHFGDGTRLSIL.

CDR3 loop: CASSGYVINPNEQFF. CDR3 coding DNA: TGTGCCAGCAGTGGATACGTCATTAATCCCAATGAGCAGTTCTTC. V is TRBV6-1 and J is TRBJ2-1; D is unresolved. Germline V gene lookup returns CDR1 MNHNS and CDR2 SASEGT. The CDR3 is 15 amino acids. Trimming cost V 4 bases and J 6 bases, with 16 bases left between them.

On this clone itself: Distinct nucleotide sequences in the sample also encode this CDR3. This chain uses TRBV5-1 with TRBJ2-7, with D hard to call. The CDR3 is made up of 13 amino acids. Trimming left V 4 bases short and J 6 bases short, with 14 bases between. Germline V CDR1 and CDR2: SGHRS, YFSETQ. The CDR3 protein is CASSRDPSSEQYF. The DNA of the CDR3 is TGCGCCAGCAGCCGCGACCCTAGTAGCGAGCAGTACTTC.

The chain links TRBV18 to TRBJ2-5; 8 bases are shared with TRBD1. V lost 0 bases and J lost 4; bases outside the gene matches: 4. In germline, CDR1 is KGHSH, CDR2 LQKENI. This CDR3 region has 15 residues. The DNA for the CDR3 is TGTGCCAGCTCACCACCCCAGGGGGCTCGAGAGACCCAGTACTTC. Its protein product is CASSPPQGARETQYF.

V and J are TRBV5-4 and TRBJ2-1; weak D call: TRBD2 (6 bases). V lost 4 bases to trimming and J lost 3 bases, with 14 bases between them. The CDR3 sequence is 15 residues long. CDR1 is SGHNT and CDR2 is YYREEE in the germline V gene (reference sequence). CDR3 DNA sequence: TGTGCCAGCAGCCCCGGGACTGGGGACTACAATGAGCAGTTCTTC. Translating it yields CASSPGTGDYNEQFF.